This TCR beta chain was captured by sequencing in a study of blood T cell repertoires in COVID-19. Whole-study context: The United States, Italy and Spain supplied acute and convalescent COVID-19 samples. PBMCs, B-cell-depleted T cells, or T cells provided the cDNA or gDNA that made up the material.

Original data processing: Researchers report that nucleated cell counts were estimated from reference gene primer amplification. Libraries were prepared by immunoSEQ multiplex PCR; TCRdb keeps only in-frame clonotypes and omits some of them. The V and J calls and the clone size are those of that table, but D and trimming were determined from the DNA. The sample lists roughly 150,000 clones, around nine tenths occurring once. Losses at the gene ends were 3 bases for V and 7 bases for J; bases not matched to a gene: 8. This CDR3 comprises 14 residues. Germline V gene lookup returns CDR1 GTSNPN and CDR2 SVGIG (reference sequence).

The rearrangement joins TRBV30 to TRBJ1-2; 10 bases agree with TRBD1. Sequencing input: peripheral blood. This TCR was recovered from a human donor in a cohort sampled during active COVID-19. The CDR3 region has the DNA TGTGCCTGGAGCCCCGGGACAGGGGTAAGTGGCTACACCTTC. It is translated as CAWSPGTGVSGYTF.